This T cell receptor beta chain was captured by sequencing in a study of early T cells in non-severe SARS-CoV-2 infection. CDR3 length: 14 residues. Trimming cost V 1 base and J 8 bases, with 14 bases left between them. Germline CDR1 reads SEHNR; CDR2 reads FQNEAQ (reference sequence). TCRdb reprocessed the 5' RACE reads with MiXCR, giving one entry per CDR3 protein. Of 71,000 or so distinct CDR3 sequences in the sample, roughly 13% were seen once. V gene TRBV7-9 combines with J gene TRBJ1-1; a possible D gene is TRBD1 (6 bases). The sequencing sample was made of whole blood. This sequence was found in an adult who was a healthcare worker with PCR-confirmed SARS-CoV-2 infection or an uninfected control (not recorded which). The CDR3 DNA reads TGTGCCAGCAGCTTAGGGGGGGCTCCCGCAGAAGCTTTCTTT. It codes for CASSLGGAPAEAFF. The full variable domain, with the rest looked up from reference TRBV7-9 and TRBJ1-1, is DTGVSQNPRHKITKRGQNVTFRCDPISEHNRLYWYRQTLGQGPEFLTYFQNEAQLEKSRLLSDRFSAERPKGSFSTLEIQRTEQGDSAMYLCASSLGGAPAEAFFGQGTRLTVV.